Each of the 2 T cell receptor beta chains below was sequenced from the same sample in a study of cytomegalovirus exposure and HLA in healthy donors. 60 Vbeta and 13 Jbeta primers were used in PCR. Clones were read by immunoSEQ multiplex PCR, and TCRdb kept only the in-frame ones, dropping some. The sample lists 150,000 to 200,000 clones; about 80% were seen once. The sample taken for sequencing was PBMCs. The receptors stem from a woman in her twenties or thirties in good health and CMV-seropositive.

The V call is TRBV4-3, the J call TRBJ1-4, with 7 bases identical to TRBD1. CDR1 is LGHNA and CDR2 is YSLEER in the germline V gene. The CDR3 totals 17 residues. Unmatched junction bases numbered 5, after V lost 0 bases and J lost 1 base. CDR3 sequence (DNA): TGCGCCAGCAGCCAAGATGCTAGGGGGCAAACTAATGAAAAACTGTTTTTT. This encodes CASSQDARGQTNEKLFF.

This chain connects TRBV6-5 to TRBJ1-6; 11 positions agree with TRBD1. Trimming at V came to 4 bases and at J to 5 bases, leaving 4 bases not matched to a gene. CDR1 is MNHEY and CDR2 is SVGAGI in the germline V gene. This CDR3 has 16 amino acids. The CDR3 region has the DNA TGTGCCAGCAGTTTGGACAGGGGGCCACATAATTCACCCCTCCACTTT. As protein: CASSLDRGPHNSPLHF.